The 16 T cell receptor beta chains reported below all come from one sample, sequenced in a study of blood T cell repertoires in COVID-19. Sequencing used immunoSEQ multiplex PCR; TCRdb keeps in-frame clones, though not all of them. The data contain fewer than 150,000 clones, roughly four fifths of them singletons. The sample comprised peripheral blood. The receptors originated from an elderly woman in a cohort sampled during active or convalescent COVID-19.

V and J are TRBV4-3 and TRBJ1-1; no clear D gene. CDR3 length: 14 residues. Between the trimmed V and J ends, which lost 0 bases and 3 bases, there was a span of 8 bases. CDR1 and CDR2 from the germline V gene are LGHNA and YSLEER. Here the CDR3 DNA reads TGCGCCAGCAGCCAAGAGTGGAGGGACACTGAAGCTTTCTTT. Translated, it gives CASSQEWRDTEAFF.

This clone has just one count. This chain links TRBV5-8 with TRBJ2-7; possibly TRBD2 for D (6 bases). The V end was cut by 1 base, the J end by 0 bases, with 11 bases between. The CDR3 extends over 15 amino acids. The germline V gene encodes CDR1 SGHTS and CDR2 YDEGEE. The CDR3 loop reads CASSLWRGGSYEQYF. The CDR3 bases are TGTGCCAGCAGCTTGTGGAGGGGAGGCTCCTACGAGCAGTACTTC.

The genes are TRBV27 and TRBJ2-7; the match to TRBD1 covers 7 bases. Germline V gene data show CDR1 as MNHEY and CDR2 as SMNVEV (reference sequence). The V gene end was trimmed by 3 bases and the J gene end by 6 bases; junction bases not matched to a gene: 11. The CDR3 totals 15 residues. The CDR3 reads CASSFLTGLGFEQYF. Written as DNA, the CDR3 is TGTGCCAGCAGTTTCCTGACAGGGTTAGGTTTCGAGCAGTACTTC.

The chain links TRBV5-1 to TRBJ1-2; D is unclear. The germline V gene encodes CDR1 SGHRS and CDR2 YFSETQ. V was trimmed by 0 bases and J by 0 bases, leaving 9 bases between them. CDR3 length: 15 residues. This CDR3 reads CASSLGHSTNYGYTF. CDR3 bases: TGCGCCAGCAGCTTGGGACACAGCACTAACTATGGCTACACCTTC.

The genes are TRBV7-2 and TRBJ2-3, with 7 bases aligning to TRBD2. Germline lookup yields CDR1 SGHTA and CDR2 FQGNSA. The CDR3 is made up of 16 amino acids. The V and J ends lost 4 bases and 1 base, in that order; junction bases with no gene match: 8. CDR3 sequence: CASSSGSGRRTDTQYF. The CDR3 DNA is TGTGCCAGCAGCTCTGGTAGCGGGCGCCGCACAGATACGCAGTATTTT.

This clone has just a few counts. This sequence joins TRBV7-9 and TRBJ1-4; D gene unclear. The V gene's germline CDR1 is SEHNR and CDR2 FQNEAQ (reference sequence). This CDR3 spans 15 amino acids. Deletions cut 1 base from V and 7 bases from J, with 13 bases between. This CDR3 is CASSLDRGRAEKLFF. The CDR3 nucleotides are TGTGCCAGCAGCTTAGATCGGGGAAGGGCTGAAAAACTGTTTTTT.

This clone was counted a single time. V gene TRBV20-1 combines with J gene TRBJ2-7, with a possible D match to TRBD2 (6 bases). CDR1 and CDR2 from the germline V gene are DFQATT and SNEGSKA (reference sequence). The CDR3 contains 16 residues. Trimming left V 3 bases short and J 1 base short, with 19 bases between. The CDR3 region has the DNA TGCAGTGCTAGTGGATCGGCCCTAGGGAGGTCCTACGAGCAGTACTTC. This encodes CSASGSALGRSYEQYF.

This clone was observed a few times. The chain couples TRBV7-6 to TRBJ1-3; D unresolved. This CDR3 has 15 residues. The germline V and J ends were trimmed by 2 bases and 4 bases, with 12 bases remaining between them. CDR1 and CDR2 from the germline V gene are SGHVS and FNYEAQ. CDR3 amino acids: CASSLSRASGNTIYF. The CDR3 coding sequence is TGTGCCAGCAGCTTATCGAGGGCATCGGGAAACACCATATATTTT. Full variable domain (remainder filled in from reference TRBV7-6 and TRBJ1-3): GAGVSQSPRYKVTKRGQDVALRCDPISGHVSLYWYRQALGQGPEFLTYFNYEAQQDKSGLPNDRFSAERPEGSISTLTIQRTEQRDSAMYRCASSLSRASGNTIYFGEGSWLTVV.

The gene calls are TRBV28 and TRBJ1-2; no reliable D call. Germline values: CDR1 MDHEN, CDR2 SYDVKM. Trimming left V 1 base short and J 3 bases short, with 15 bases between. This CDR3 spans 16 amino acids. The CDR3 DNA reads as TGTGCCAGCAGTTTATCCCTCGTTGACATGGACTATGGCTACACCTTC. Translated, it gives CASSLSLVDMDYGYTF.

The gene calls are TRBV2 and TRBJ1-4, with a possible D match to TRBD1 (5 bases). Trimming shortened V by 6 bases and J by 3 bases, and 11 bases separated the two germline ends. The V gene's germline CDR1 is SNHLY and CDR2 FYNNEI. This CDR3 spans 14 amino acids. The CDR3 DNA reads as TGTGCCAGCAGGGGTGCGGGACCTAATGAAAAACTGTTTTTT. As protein: CASRGAGPNEKLFF. Full variable domain (rest looked up from reference TRBV2 and TRBJ1-4): EPEVTQTPSHQVTQMGQEVILRCVPISNHLYFYWYRQILGQKVEFLVSFYNNEISEKSEIFDDQFSVERPDGSNFTLKIRSTKLEDSAMYFCASRGAGPNEKLFFGSGTQLSVL.

The rearrangement uses TRBV5-1 and TRBJ1-1; unclear D gene. Germline values: CDR1 SGHRS, CDR2 YFSETQ. This CDR3 has 13 amino acids. V was pared by 5 bases and J by 4 bases, with 12 bases between. This CDR3 reads CASRTGSVTEAFF. The CDR3, as DNA: TGCGCCAGCAGGACGGGGAGTGTCACTGAAGCTTTCTTT.

Details on this clone: At one boundary the junction diverges from the germline segment, which might be a read error. This chain uses TRBV5-6 with TRBJ1-4; no reliable D call. CDR3 length: 13 residues. Germline CDR1 is SGHDT and CDR2 is YYEEEE. The CDR3 DNA reads as TGTGCCAGCACCTTGCTCGTGGTCGGAAAACTGTTTTTT. Translated: CASTLLVVGKLFF.

The rearrangement uses TRBV7-2 and TRBJ1-4, with TRBD1 matching over 7 bases. V dropped 4 bases and J dropped 12; count of bases not matched to a gene: 5. The V gene's germline CDR1 is SGHTA and CDR2 FQGNSA. This CDR3 is built from 12 residues. CDR3 DNA: TGTGCCAGCAGCTCGACAGGGCGGCAACTGTTTTTT. It specifies CASSSTGRQLFF.

This chain joins TRBV11-1 and TRBJ1-5; perhaps TRBD1 as D (6 bases). CDR1 SGHAT and CDR2 FQDESV come from the germline V gene (reference sequence). This CDR3 spans 13 amino acids. Trimming left V 5 bases short and J 7 bases short, with 12 bases between. The CDR3 reads CASSPEGGQPQHF. The CDR3 bases are TGTGCCAGCAGCCCTGAGGGGGGGCAGCCCCAGCATTTT.

This chain links TRBV19 with TRBJ2-3, with D perhaps matching TRBD2 (6 bases). The CDR3 has 16 amino acids. From germline, CDR1 is LNHDA and CDR2 SQIVND (reference sequence). Trimming removed 5 bases at V and 12 bases at J, with 27 bases between. The chain's CDR3 is CASSLLAEGMGRNQYF. The CDR3 nucleotides are TGTGCCAGTAGTTTACTAGCAGAGGGAATGGGTCGTAATCAGTATTTT.

The V gene is TRBV6-5, the J gene TRBJ2-1, with D maybe TRBD1 (5 bases). Trimming took off 4 bases at V and 7 bases at J, with 8 bases between the two ends. CDR1 MNHEY and CDR2 SVGAGI come from the germline V gene. The CDR3 consists of 12 residues. The CDR3 DNA is TGTGCCAGCAGTTCTCAGGGAAATGAGCAGTTCTTC. Its protein is CASSSQGNEQFF.